Listed below are T cell receptor beta chains from one sample, sequenced in a study of OX40 agonist ivuxolimab in advanced cancers. Sequencing was performed with immunoSEQ multiplex PCR; in TCRdb, only in-frame clones are kept and a portion is missing. The table has about 58,000 clones, 82% seen once. Sequenced material: CD4+ or CD8+ T cells sorted from blood, taken in a trial of the OX40 agonist ivuxolimab. These receptors were taken from an adult with an advanced solid tumor such as melanoma, head and neck, liver or kidney cancer. Each CDR3 is given with its conserved first and last residue. D genes are given only for firm matches. Some rows mark clone size as missing; the rest say once, few, many or name a class of expanded clone.

>.|once|TRBV5-1|TRBJ1-3
TGCGCCAGCAGCTTGGCCGGCGCCTCTGGAAACACCATATATTTT
CASSLAGASGNTIYF
>.|.|TRBV19|TRBJ2-2
TGTGCCAGTAGTATTTCCAGGGGACAAACCGGGGAGCTGTTTTTT
CASSISRGQTGELFF
>.|.|TRBV4-2|TRBJ2-1
TGTGCCAGCAGCCAAGGGACAGTCAATGAGCAGTTCTTC
CASSQGTVNEQFF
>TRBD1|.|TRBV19|TRBJ2-6
TGTGCCAGTAGTGGTGGAGTGGGCTCCAGGGGGTATGGGGCCAACGTCCTGACTTTC
CASSGGVGSRGYGANVLTF
>.|.|TRBV5-6|TRBJ2-7
TGTGCCAGCAGCTTTCAGGGAACCTACGAGCAGTACTTC
CASSFQGTYEQYF
>.|.|TRBV19|TRBJ2-7
TGTGCCAGTAGTATAGATGGGAGCGGACAGCGGTACGAGCAGTACTTC
CASSIDGSGQRYEQYF
>.|.|TRBV9|TRBJ1-2
TGTGCCAGCAGCGCAGACCTCACTGGGTATGGCTACACCTTC
CASSADLTGYGYTF
>TRBD2|.|TRBV7-2|TRBJ2-7
TGTGCCAGCAGCTCTCGGACTAGCGGGGTTCGTACCTACGAGCAGTACTTC
CASSSRTSGVRTYEQYF
>.|.|TRBV9|TRBJ2-3
TGTGCCAGCAGCGTAGGGGGGCCTAGCACAGATACGCAGTATTTT
CASSVGGPSTDTQYF
>.|.|TRBV12-5|TRBJ2-5
TGTGCTAGTGGTTTGGGCTGGGAGACCCAGTACTTC
CASGLGWETQYF
>TRBD1|.|TRBV5-1|TRBJ1-1
TGCGCCAGCAGCCCTTCAAACAGGGGAGAGACTGAAGCTTTCTTT
CASSPSNRGETEAFF
>.|.|TRBV10-3|TRBJ2-3
TGTGCCATCAGTGAGGGGGGACTTAGCACAGATACGCAGTATTTT
CAISEGGLSTDTQYF
>TRBD2|.|TRBV27|TRBJ2-3
TGTGCCAGCAGAGAGAGCGGGGGGCCAGTTTTAACGCAGTATTTT
CASRESGGPVLTQYF
>.|.|TRBV5-1|TRBJ2-2
TGCGCCAGCAGCTTAGGGGGGAGGCCGAACACCGGGGAGCTGTTTTTT
CASSLGGRPNTGELFF
>.|.|TRBV25-1|TRBJ1-2
TGTGCCAGCAGTGAATGGGGAAGGGGAAATGGCTACACCTTC
CASSEWGRGNGYTF
>.|.|TRBV19|TRBJ2-5
TGTGCCAGTAGTACACGGGATTGGGAGACCCAGTACTTC
CASSTRDWETQYF
>.|.|TRBV6-1|TRBJ1-5
TGTGCCAGCAGTGAAGCCGGCAGGGTGTTGTGGAATCAGCCCCAGCATTTT
CASSEAGRVLWNQPQHF
>.|.|TRBV6-4|TRBJ1-5
TGTGCCAGCAGTGACGAAATCGATCAGCCCCAGCATTTT
CASSDEIDQPQHF
>.|.|TRBV6-6|TRBJ2-1
TGTGCCAGCAGACTCCCCGGGGGGCTGGTTTTCTTC
CASRLPGGLVFF
>TRBD2|.|TRBV27|TRBJ2-5
TGTGCCAGCAGCCCCCTTTGGCTAGCGGGAGGAGGTGAGACCCAGTACTTC
CASSPLWLAGGGETQYF
>TRBD1|.|TRBV7-3|TRBJ1-6
TGTGCCAGCAGCTTAACTCCAACAGGGGGCTATAATTCACCCCTCCACTTT
CASSLTPTGGYNSPLHF
>.|medium-sized|TRBV20-1|TRBJ1-1
TGCAGTGCTAGTATGCGGAGAGAAGCTTTCTTT
CSASMRREAFF
>TRBD2|.|TRBV7-2|TRBJ2-1
TGTGCCAGCAGCTTTGCGGGAGGAGTAAACAATGAGCAGTTCTTC
CASSFAGGVNNEQFF
>.|.|TRBV30|TRBJ2-7
TGTGCCTGGACAGGGTCCCTCGAGCAGTACTTC
CAWTGSLEQYF
>.|.|TRBV6-4|TRBJ1-4
TGTGCCAGCAGTGCGGGGAGGGATGAAAAACTGTTTTTT
CASSAGRDEKLFF
>.|few|TRBV2|TRBJ2-3
TGTGCCAGCAGTGAAGCGCAAAGGGTAGGAGCAGATACGCAGTATTTT
CASSEAQRVGADTQYF
>TRBD1|.|TRBV11-1|TRBJ1-1
TGTGCCAGCAGCTTAGAGGACAGGGGGTTTGGGAACACTGAAGCTTTCTTT
CASSLEDRGFGNTEAFF
>.|medium-sized|TRBV5-6|TRBJ2-1
TGTGCCAGCAGCTTGGCAGGGGCCCACAATGAGCAGTTCTTC
CASSLAGAHNEQFF
>TRBD2|.|TRBV7-7|TRBJ2-5
TGTGCTAGCAGCTTAGGGGGACTAGCGGGATTTGAGACCCAGTACTTC
CASSLGGLAGFETQYF